This T cell receptor beta chain was retrieved from a study of neurological immune-mediated disorders (dated by TCRdb to the late 2010s). Background on the whole study: Among the approximately 34 multiple sclerosis patients, relapsing-remitting MS was present in about 31 and secondary progressive MS was present in 3. The cohort was made up of 60 to 75 subjects, consisting of some 15 HAM/TSP patients, 35 or so multiple sclerosis patients and about 20 healthy controls. The study compared peripheral blood TCR-beta repertoires of HTLV-I-associated myelopathy (HAM/TSP) patients, multiple sclerosis patients and healthy controls using UMI-based sequencing. The 106 TCR-beta libraries covered PBMC samples along with longitudinal samples, technical triplicates, and paired sorted CD4+ and CD8+ T-cell subsets. Findings and caveats that apply to the study as a whole: No identical CDR3 amino acid sequences were shared among expanded clones across subjects, suggesting private TCR-beta repertoires in all groups. The MS cluster showed no association with clinical or MRI features, and the authors stated that larger cohorts are needed. Phylogenetic analysis grouped repertoires from 18 of 34 MS patients into a cluster of related CDR3 sequences, suggesting a possible repertoire-level signature. The highest TCR clonal expansion was observed in HAM/TSP patients, whereas the lowest was observed in MS patients, even when compared with healthy controls.

From its cysteine to its phenylalanine, the CDR3 spans 13 amino acids. Just the 39-base CDR3 DNA is kept, in frame starting at base 1. From a lookup of the germline V gene, CDR1 and CDR2 are SGHRS and YFSETQ. V is pared back by 5 bases and J by 4 bases, with 12 bases lying between the germline termini. cDNA synthesis used template-switch 5'RACE with a primer carrying a 10-nucleotide random unique molecular identifier tagging each TCR transcript. Each sequencing run produced over 180 million TCR-beta sequences covering 15-18 subjects. The RNeasy kit was used to extract total RNA. The KAPA Real-time Library Amplification kit was used to amplify TCR-beta VDJ regions with primers targeting the TCR constant region and the 5'RACE anchor. Sample indexes and Illumina adaptors were added in a first PCR, after which library yield was increased in a second PCR. After purification with Ampure beads, the TCR product of roughly 650 bp was size-selected on a 2% E-gel SizeSelection system. Library quality was checked on a Bioanalyzer, concentration was measured with Qubit, and libraries were quantified with the Kapa Library Quantification kit before pooling. Paired-end 2 x 150 bp sequencing of the libraries was performed on an Illumina HiSeq 2500. To increase sequence diversity, roughly 24-30% phiX was spiked into each library pool. The paper's data handling went like this. Quality-filtered reads were processed with the UMI-based MiGEC pipeline, and over 85% of raw TCR sequences were removed by the MiGEC pipeline during error correction. VDJ genes were aligned to IMGT germline references, and each clonotype was defined by a unique CDR3 amino acid sequence together with V-J genes. Clonal expansion, Shannon diversity, and CDR3 relatedness (CalcPairwiseDistances, ClusterSamples) were evaluated with VDJtools, and phylogenetic trees were built with CLCbio workbench. Using coefficient-of-variation modelling across technical triplicates, the study counted a clone as expanded if it had at least 8 unique UMIs. The public reads were reprocessed in TCRdb via fastp at Q25 and MiXCR, keeping in-frame beta chains. Entries are consolidated by CDR3 protein sequence, retaining the most common genes and DNA. In this record, the V and J calls reflect TCRdb's handling and not the investigators' own analysis. The sample includes approximately 74,000 distinct CDR3 sequences, with 5.2% observed a single time. Approximately 7% of the sample rests with the top ten.

This clonotype has at least ten counts. It lacks a known antigen. No much larger clone is present one base from it, and per-base qualities are unavailable. Libraries from unsorted PBMCs were made from 2 million PBMCs kept in RNAlater at -80 degrees C until RNA extraction. The multiple sclerosis patients were enrolled in a US clinical protocol that used magnetic resonance imaging to evaluate disease progression. Peripheral blood was subjected to Ficoll-Hypaque density gradient centrifugation to isolate PBMCs, which were then cryopreserved in liquid nitrogen. Input material: PBMCs. The chain is assembled from TRBV5-1 and TRBJ1-1; the D gene cannot be resolved reliably. The receptor's source is a man in his late teens or twenties with multiple sclerosis. The nucleotides are TGCGCCAGCAGTGAAGGAGATGGCACTGAAGCTTTCTTT. This gives the protein CASSEGDGTEAFF.